Given below is one T cell receptor beta chain in context. The target antigen is unknown. Sequencing was performed with immunoSEQ multiplex PCR; in TCRdb, only in-frame clones are kept and a portion is missing. The sample shows tens of thousands of clones, around 94% of them seen only once. This record comes from a study of cytomegalovirus exposure and HLA in healthy donors. The study, taken as a whole, reports: The dataset shows that most TCR sequences were rare, while some public TCRs occurred in many donors. Specificity for CMV antigens was confirmed in vitro for a few of the CMV-associated chains. TCR beta chains numbering under 200 were designated cytomegalovirus-associated.

Trimming removed 8 bases at V and 7 bases at J, with 21 bases between. Germline V CDR1 and CDR2: MDHEN, SYDVKM. The CDR3 totals 15 residues. The J gene is TRBJ1-5, the V gene TRBV28; D perhaps matches TRBD1 (6 bases). The sequencing sample was made of PBMCs. This clonotype was obtained from a woman aged 18-29 years in good health and CMV-seropositive. CDR3 amino acids: CASRILDRLGQPQHF. The CDR3 DNA reads TGTGCCAGCCGAATTTTGGACAGATTAGGCCAGCCCCAGCATTTT.